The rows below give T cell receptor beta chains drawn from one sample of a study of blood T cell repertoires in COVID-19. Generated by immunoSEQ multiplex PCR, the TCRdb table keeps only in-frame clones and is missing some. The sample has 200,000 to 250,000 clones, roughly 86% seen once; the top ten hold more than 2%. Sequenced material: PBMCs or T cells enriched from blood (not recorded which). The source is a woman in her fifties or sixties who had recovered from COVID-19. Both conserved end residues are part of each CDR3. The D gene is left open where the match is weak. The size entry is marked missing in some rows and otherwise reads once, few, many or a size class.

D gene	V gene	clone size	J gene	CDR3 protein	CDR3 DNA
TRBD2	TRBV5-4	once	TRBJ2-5	CASSQPLAGVETQYF	TGTGCCAGCAGCCAGCCCCTAGCGGGAGTTGAGACCCAGTACTTC
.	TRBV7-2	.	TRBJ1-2	CASSLEGGGVGYTF	TGTGCCAGCAGCTTAGAAGGGGGGGGCGTGGGCTACACCTTC
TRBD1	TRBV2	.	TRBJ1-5	CASSPGQGTQPQHF	TGTGCCAGCAGCCCGGGACAGGGGACCCAGCCCCAGCATTTT
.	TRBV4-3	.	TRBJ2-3	CASSHMEWSTDTQYF	TGCGCCAGCAGCCACATGGAGTGGAGCACAGATACGCAGTATTTT
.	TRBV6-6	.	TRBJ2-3	CASSLPYREGTTQYF	TGTGCCAGCAGTCTACCTTACAGGGAGGGGACTACGCAGTATTTT
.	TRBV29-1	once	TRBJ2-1	CSVSSGGPNEQFF	TGCAGCGTATCGTCAGGAGGCCCCAATGAGCAGTTCTTC
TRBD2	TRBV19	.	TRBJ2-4	CASKDVAGVLGAKNIQYF	TGTGCCAGTAAGGATGTAGCGGGAGTTCTCGGGGCCAAAAACATTCAGTACTTC
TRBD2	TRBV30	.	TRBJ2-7	CAWASGTPYEQYF	TGTGCCTGGGCTAGCGGAACACCCTACGAGCAGTACTTC
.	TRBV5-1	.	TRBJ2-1	CASSVDRYYNEQFF	TGCGCCAGCAGCGTCGACAGGTACTACAATGAGCAGTTCTTC
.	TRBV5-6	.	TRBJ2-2	CASSFGTTGELFF	TGTGCCAGCAGCTTCGGGACAACCGGGGAGCTGTTTTTT
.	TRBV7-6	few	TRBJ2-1	CASSTLANYNEQFF	TGTGCCAGCAGCACCCTAGCGAACTACAATGAGCAGTTCTTC
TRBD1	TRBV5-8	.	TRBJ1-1	CASSLGWTGLFTEAFF	TGTGCCAGCAGCTTGGGATGGACAGGCCTTTTCACTGAAGCTTTCTTT
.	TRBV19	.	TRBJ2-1	CASNRGGSGIDEQFF	TGTGCCAGCAACAGAGGCGGATCAGGGATCGATGAGCAGTTCTTC
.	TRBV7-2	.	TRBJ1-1	CASSLVPPNYTF	TGTGCCAGCAGCTTAGTACCACCCAACTATACCTTT
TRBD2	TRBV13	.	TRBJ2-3	CASSLADRIGTSGNTDTQYF	TGTGCCAGCAGCTTAGCCGACAGAATAGGGACTAGCGGGAACACAGATACGCAGTATTTT
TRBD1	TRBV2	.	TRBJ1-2	CASSPGTGINYGYTF	TGTGCCAGCAGTCCCGGGACAGGGATCAACTATGGCTACACCTTC
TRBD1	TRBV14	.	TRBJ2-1	CASSQINAKGGSTVQVLYNEQFF	TGTGCCAGCAGCCAAATAAATGCCAAAGGGGGCTCGACCGTACAAGTTTTATACAATGAGCAGTTCTTC
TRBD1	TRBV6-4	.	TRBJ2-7	CASTHTGTGGREQYF	TGTGCCAGCACCCACACGGGAACAGGGGGTCGCGAGCAGTACTTC
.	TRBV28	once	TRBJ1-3	CASSLQGYGNTIYF	TGTGCCAGCAGCCTCCAGGGTTATGGAAACACCATATATTTT
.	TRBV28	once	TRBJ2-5	CASTVALQETQYF	TGTGCCAGTACCGTAGCTCTCCAAGAGACCCAGTACTTC
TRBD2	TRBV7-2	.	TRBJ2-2	CASPGRPAGTGELFF	TGTGCCAGCCCGGGCCGCCCAGCGGGGACCGGGGAGCTGTTTTTT
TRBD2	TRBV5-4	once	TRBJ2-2	CASSLPGLAASGELFF	TGTGCCAGCAGCCTGCCGGGACTAGCGGCATCCGGGGAGCTGTTTTTT
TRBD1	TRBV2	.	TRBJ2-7	CASRTRPGQGFYEQYF	TGTGCCAGCAGAACCCGTCCGGGACAGGGTTTCTACGAGCAGTACTTC